What follows are 11 T cell receptor beta chains derived from one specimen sequenced in a study of OX40 agonist ivuxolimab in advanced cancers. The table came from immunoSEQ multiplex PCR; TCRdb's copy has only in-frame clones and leaves some out. The data show 58,000 or so clones, with about 80% seen just once and approximately 0.75% held by the top ten. This material consisted of CD4+ or CD8+ T cells sorted from blood, taken in a trial of the OX40 agonist ivuxolimab. These TCRs come from an adult with an advanced solid tumor such as melanoma, head and neck, liver or kidney cancer.

This chain links TRBV6-1 with TRBJ2-3; no definite D call. The ends were cut back, 8 bases at V and 4 bases at J, with 10 bases in the middle. Germline CDR1 and CDR2: MNHNS and SASEGT. The CDR3 loop spans 12 amino acids. This CDR3 is CASSGSADTQYF. CDR3 DNA sequence: TGTGCCAGCTCCGGGTCGGCAGATACGCAGTATTTT.

This clone was seen a single time. V gene TRBV6-1 combines with J gene TRBJ1-1, with 8 positions matching TRBD1. This CDR3 contains 14 residues. V dropped 6 bases and J dropped 1; count of bases not matched to a gene: 4. From germline, CDR1 is MNHNS and CDR2 SASEGT. CDR3 nucleotide sequence: TGTGCCAGCAGGGACAGGGTCAGGAACACTGAAGCTTTCTTT. Translated: CASRDRVRNTEAFF.

This clone was detected only once. V and J are TRBV11-3 and TRBJ1-1; maybe TRBD1 (5 bases). Germline assignment: CDR1 SGHNT and CDR2 YENEEA. The CDR3 has 13 residues. V gave up 7 bases and J gave up 4 bases, with 13 bases separating them. This chain's CDR3 is CASTNRDSTEAFF. CDR3 sequence (DNA): TGTGCCAGCACCAACCGCGACAGCACTGAAGCTTTCTTT.

This chain links TRBV6-5 with TRBJ1-5; D possibly corresponds to TRBD1 (6 bases). V was clipped by 6 bases and J by 4 bases, with 10 bases between them. This CDR3 has 13 amino acids. CDR1 is MNHEY, CDR2 SVGAGI, per germline. CDR3 in DNA: TGTGCCAGCAGAACAGGGTTGAATCAGCCCCAGCATTTT. It translates to CASRTGLNQPQHF.

The chain couples TRBV5-1 to TRBJ2-7, with D perhaps matching TRBD2 (5 bases). V was cut by 0 bases and J by 7 bases, with 17 bases left in between. The CDR3 loop spans 15 amino acids. Germline loops: CDR1 SGHRS, CDR2 YFSETQ. The CDR3 DNA reads as TGCGCCAGCAGCTTGGCCCCAACGGACTCGGGGGAGCAGTACTTC. Amino acid sequence: CASSLAPTDSGEQYF. Together with reference TRBV5-1 and TRBJ2-7, the CDR3 gives the full variable domain: KAGVTQTPRYLIKTRGQQVTLSCSPISGHRSVSWYQQTPGQGLQFLFEYFSETQRNKGNFPGRFSGRQFSNSRSEMNVSTLELGDSALYLCASSLAPTDSGEQYFGPGTRLTVT.

This rearrangement joins TRBV4-2 to TRBJ2-5, with 14 bases that match TRBD2. The CDR3 runs to 20 residues. With 4 bases clipped from V and 3 bases from J, the junction kept 16 bases outside the gene matches. Per germline, CDR1 LGHNA and CDR2 YNFKEQ. Here the CDR3 reads CASSLPPGLAGAEEKETQYF. DNA of the CDR3: TGTGCCAGCAGCCTACCCCCGGGACTAGCGGGGGCCGAGGAGAAAGAGACCCAGTACTTC.

The V call is TRBV2, the J call TRBJ2-7; D possibly matches TRBD1 or TRBD2 (5 bases each). Looked up from germline, CDR1 is SNHLY and CDR2 is FYNNEI. The CDR3 length is 16 residues. Trimming took off 0 bases at V and 0 bases at J, with 12 bases between the two ends. CDR3: CASSEAYGTRSYEQYF. CDR3 nucleotide sequence: TGTGCCAGCAGTGAAGCTTACGGGACGCGCTCCTACGAGCAGTACTTC. Combining the CDR3 with reference TRBV2 and TRBJ2-7 gives the whole variable domain EPEVTQTPSHQVTQMGQEVILRCVPISNHLYFYWYRQILGQKVEFLVSFYNNEISEKSEIFDDQFSVERPDGSNFTLKIRSTKLEDSAMYFCASSEAYGTRSYEQYFGPGTRLTVT.

The chain links TRBV5-6 to TRBJ2-1; 9 nucleotides align to TRBD2. The CDR3 is made up of 15 amino acids. J was trimmed by 6 bases and V by 1 base; bases with no gene match: 5. CDR1 is SGHDT and CDR2 is YYEEEE in the germline V gene. In nucleotides, the CDR3 is TGTGCCAGCAGCTTGTGGGCTAGCGGGACCAATGAGCAGTTCTTC. Encoded protein: CASSLWASGTNEQFF.

The chain has TRBV19 and TRBJ2-7; tentative D call: TRBD2 (6 bases). CDR1 and CDR2 from the germline V gene are LNHDA and SQIVND (reference sequence). The CDR3 is 13 residues long. V lost 8 bases and J lost 3, with 14 bases in between. CDR3 protein: CASGSGALYEQYF. The CDR3 DNA sequence: TGTGCCAGTGGTAGCGGTGCCCTCTACGAGCAGTACTTC.

The rearrangement links TRBV21-1 to TRBJ1-2. TRBV21-1 is reported as a pseudogene. This CDR3 has 15 amino acids. CDR3 amino acids: CASSLRHPRDYGYTF. The CDR3 DNA is TGTGCCAGCAGCCTACGACACCCCCGGGACTATGGCTACACCTTC.

This sequence joins TRBV7-9 and TRBJ2-1, with D possibly matching TRBD1 (7 bases). The length of the CDR3 is 15 residues. Looked up from germline, CDR1 is SEHNR and CDR2 is FQNEAQ (reference sequence). The V end was cut by 5 bases, the J end by 8 bases, with 19 bases between. This CDR3 is CASSPLQGTFDEQFF. The CDR3 nucleotides are TGTGCCAGCAGCCCGTTACAGGGGACTTTCGATGAGCAGTTCTTC.